A single sample gave rise to the 17 T cell receptor beta chains below, sequenced in a study of shared clonotypes between healthy human individuals. Sequencing used immunoSEQ multiplex PCR; TCRdb keeps in-frame clones, though not all of them. Of 2,100,000 or so clones in the sample, roughly 95% were seen once. The sample comprised naive CD4+ T cells sorted from blood. Indicated subset: CD45RA+ positively selected. These receptors were obtained from a man aged 18 to 29 in good health.

On this clone: The same CDR3 arises from other DNA sequences in this sample as well. The rearrangement uses TRBV30 and TRBJ2-3; D assignment may be TRBD1 or TRBD2 (5 bases each). V was cut by 3 bases and J by 9 bases, with 10 bases left in between. Looked up from germline, CDR1 is GTSNPN and CDR2 is SVGIG (reference sequence). The CDR3 runs 11 residues. CDR3 sequence (DNA): TGTGCCTGGAGCCTGGGGGACACGCAGTATTTT. This gives the protein CAWSLGDTQYF.

V usage is TRBV30 and J usage is TRBJ2-5; D tentatively reads TRBD1 or TRBD2 (5 bases each). Germline values: CDR1 GTSNPN, CDR2 SVGIG (reference sequence). This CDR3 region has 13 residues. V lost 2 bases and J 2 bases, leaving 9 bases between the germline ends. CDR3 sequence reads: CAWSRDRQETQYF. CDR3 coding DNA: TGTGCCTGGAGTCGGGACCGACAAGAGACCCAGTACTTC.

V and J are TRBV9 and TRBJ1-2; D might be TRBD1 (6 bases). Germline values: CDR1 SGDLS, CDR2 YYNGEE. Trimming removed 3 bases from V and 1 base from J, with 13 bases in between. This CDR3 comprises 15 residues. The CDR3 is CASSAAEGGNYGYTF. In nucleotides, the CDR3 is TGTGCCAGCAGCGCCGCCGAGGGGGGTAACTATGGCTACACCTTC.

In regard to this clone: Different DNA sequences within this sample yield the same CDR3. This chain connects TRBV5-1 to TRBJ2-7; D not certain. The V and J ends lost 0 bases and 2 bases respectively, with 9 bases between them. The germline CDR1 and CDR2 sequences are SGHRS and YFSETQ. This CDR3 has 14 residues. The CDR3 reads CASSLAGSTYEQYF. As DNA, the CDR3 is TGCGCCAGCAGCTTGGCGGGCAGCACCTACGAGCAGTACTTC.

The gene calls are TRBV5-1 and TRBJ2-3, with 8 bases matching TRBD2. The ends lost 4 bases at V and 5 bases at J; junction bases unmatched: 12. This CDR3 contains 16 residues. Germline CDR1 reads SGHRS; CDR2 reads YFSETQ. CDR3 in DNA: TGCGCCAGCAGCCCATCCCCCAGCGGGGGTCAAGATACGCAGTATTTT. Translation: CASSPSPSGGQDTQYF.

The J gene is TRBJ1-4, the V gene TRBV5-4; D gene ambiguous. V lost 3 bases to trimming and J lost 0 bases, with 12 bases between them. The CDR3 runs 16 residues. The germline V gene encodes CDR1 SGHNT and CDR2 YYREEE (reference sequence). This CDR3 is CASSWGGRSTNEKLFF. The DNA of the CDR3 is TGTGCCAGCAGCTGGGGTGGAAGGTCAACTAATGAAAAACTGTTTTTT. The full variable domain, its missing parts supplied by reference TRBV5-4 and TRBJ1-4, is ETGVTQSPTHLIKTRGQQVTLRCSSQSGHNTVSWYQQALGQGPQFIFQYYREEENGRGNFPPRFSGLQFPNYSSELNVNALELDDSALYLCASSWGGRSTNEKLFFGSGTQLSVL.

This chain uses TRBV14 with TRBJ2-5, with D perhaps matching TRBD1 (6 bases). V was clipped by 8 bases and J by 1 base, with 17 bases between them. Germline V gene data show CDR1 as SGHDN and CDR2 as FVKESK. The CDR3 totals 15 residues. The CDR3 spells CASALGGWFQETQYF. The CDR3 coding sequence is TGTGCCAGCGCCCTAGGGGGTTGGTTCCAAGAGACCCAGTACTTC.

This clone was seen only once. The chain links TRBV5-4 to TRBJ2-7; D remains unclear. CDR1 and CDR2 from the germline V gene are SGHNT and YYREEE (reference sequence). Trimming pared 3 bases from V and 8 bases from J, leaving 6 bases between. This CDR3 spans 10 amino acids. CDR3 in amino acids: CASSCWKQYF. CDR3 in DNA: TGTGCCAGCAGCTGCTGGAAGCAGTACTTC.

The J gene is TRBJ1-1, the V gene TRBV6-5; D gene uncertain. This CDR3 spans 14 amino acids. Germline V gene data show CDR1 as MNHEY and CDR2 as SVGAGI. Trimming shortened V by 5 bases and J by 1 base, and 11 bases separated the two germline ends. Written as DNA, the CDR3 is TGTGCCAGCAGTGTTTCGGGGTCGAACACTGAAGCTTTCTTT. Translation: CASSVSGSNTEAFF.

The genes are TRBV4-3 and TRBJ1-6; 9 bases fit TRBD1. The germline V gene encodes CDR1 LGHNA and CDR2 YSLEER. The CDR3 length is 15 residues. After removal of 2 bases from V and 10 bases from J, the junction contained 6 bases not matched to a gene. In nucleotides, the CDR3 is TGCGCCAGCAGCCAAACGGGACAGGGAGGCTCACCCCTCCACTTT. Protein product: CASSQTGQGGSPLHF.

J is TRBJ2-2 and V is TRBV25-1; D is ambiguous. V was cut by 2 bases and J by 6 bases, with 16 bases left in between. CDR3 length equals 16 residues. Germline loops: CDR1 MGHDK, CDR2 SYGVNS. DNA for the CDR3: TGTGCCAGCAGTGAACGGTCTAGAGGATATCCCGGGGAGCTGTTTTTT. Its protein product is CASSERSRGYPGELFF.

The chain uses TRBV4-1 and TRBJ2-3; a weak D match, TRBD1 (6 bases). The CDR3 runs 15 residues. V lost 4 bases, J lost 3 bases, and 14 bases lay in between. CDR1 is MGHRA, CDR2 YSYEKL, per germline. This CDR3 is CASSLSNRETDTQYF. The CDR3, as DNA: TGCGCCAGCAGCCTCTCAAACAGGGAGACAGATACGCAGTATTTT.

Turning to this clone: Different DNA sequences within this sample yield the same CDR3. The CDR3 here is CASSLAGAGTEAFF. The CDR3 DNA is TGTGCCAGCAGCTTAGCGGGGGCGGGCACTGAAGCTTTCTTT. The V and J genes are TRBV7-9 and TRBJ1-1; perhaps TRBD1 as D (6 bases). The CDR3 is made up of 14 amino acids. V was cut by 0 bases and J by 4 bases, with 9 bases left in between. Germline V gene lookup returns CDR1 SEHNR and CDR2 FQNEAQ (reference sequence).

This sequence joins TRBV14 and TRBJ2-3, with a tentative D call TRBD2 (6 bases). Germline V CDR1 and CDR2: SGHDN, FVKESK. The V end was cut by 1 base, the J end by 6 bases, with 20 bases between. The CDR3 covers 17 residues. DNA of the CDR3: TGTGCCAGCAGCCAAGGGGTGAATGCGGGGCCTCTTGATACGCAGTATTTT. This gives the protein CASSQGVNAGPLDTQYF.

This clone was observed once. V and J are TRBV5-1 and TRBJ2-3; 11 bases map to TRBD2. The CDR3 spans 19 residues. Germline trimming cut 4 bases from V and 4 bases from J; bases unmatched to any gene: 17. Germline CDR1 and CDR2: SGHRS and YFSETQ. CDR3 DNA: TGCGCCAGCAGCCCGCCTGAATCCCTGACTAGCGGGAACCCAGATACGCAGTATTTT. Protein sequence: CASSPPESLTSGNPDTQYF. The whole variable domain, filled in from reference TRBV5-1 and TRBJ2-3, reads KAGVTQTPRYLIKTRGQQVTLSCSPISGHRSVSWYQQTPGQGLQFLFEYFSETQRNKGNFPGRFSGRQFSNSRSEMNVSTLELGDSALYLCASSPPESLTSGNPDTQYFGPGTRLTVL.

The gene calls are TRBV6-1 and TRBJ2-1; TRBD2 matches 8 bases. V shed 2 bases, J shed 3 bases, and the junction held 6 bases outside the gene matches. The germline gives CDR1 MNHNS, CDR2 SASEGT. The CDR3 extends over 16 amino acids. The CDR3 nucleotides are TGTGCCAGCAGTGAAAACGTACTAGCGGACTACAATGAGCAGTTCTTC. Its translation: CASSENVLADYNEQFF.

In this sample, this clone turned up a few times. The gene calls are TRBV7-8 and TRBJ2-7; 8 nucleotides align to TRBD2. The CDR3 extends over 16 amino acids. The trim removed 0 bases at V and 0 bases at J, leaving 4 bases unmatched. Germline V CDR1 and CDR2: SGHVS, FQNEAQ. Here the CDR3 reads CASSLAERGFSYEQYF. The CDR3 bases are TGTGCCAGCAGCTTAGCCGAGCGGGGGTTCTCCTACGAGCAGTACTTC.